This T cell receptor (beta chain) was documented in a study of shared clonotypes between healthy human individuals. Study-wide findings and caveats: Of the naive CD4 clonotypes, around 4.7% were shared across several donors.

Of note for this clone: Antigen unknown.

Per the germline V gene, CDR1 is GTSNPN and CDR2 is SVGIG (reference sequence). This CDR3 region has 13 residues. Trimming left V 3 bases short and J 4 bases short, with 12 bases between. Libraries were prepared by immunoSEQ multiplex PCR; TCRdb keeps only in-frame clonotypes and omits some of them. The data show some 2,100,000 clones, 95% seen once. This chain joins TRBV30 and TRBJ1-1; D not certain. The sequence was collected from a man younger than 30 in good health. Source material: naive CD4+ T cells sorted from blood. Documented subset: CD45RA+ positively selected. The CDR3 coding sequence is TGTGCCTGGAGCGGTTCGGGGTTCACTGAAGCTTTCTTT. Amino acid sequence: CAWSGSGFTEAFF.